The rows below give T cell receptor beta chains drawn from one sample of a study of blood T cell repertoires in COVID-19. Assay: immunoSEQ multiplex PCR; the TCRdb copy retains only in-frame clones and omits some. The sample includes about 170,000 clones, 80% to 90% of them seen just once. Sample: PBMCs or T cells enriched from blood (not recorded which). The receptors come from a woman aged 45-59 years in a cohort exposed to, infected with or recovered from COVID-19 (not recorded which). Both conserved end residues are part of each CDR3. D genes are given only for firm matches. The size entry is marked missing in some rows and otherwise reads once, few, many or a size class.

clone size	D gene	V gene	J gene	CDR3 DNA	CDR3 protein
-	-	TRBV5-1	TRBJ1-6	TGCGCCAGCAGCTTGGGCCAAATAGATAATTCACCCCTCCACTTT	CASSLGQIDNSPLHF
-	-	TRBV7-2	TRBJ2-7	TGTGCCAGCAGCTTTCTAGGCTCCTACGAGCAGTACTTC	CASSFLGSYEQYF
once	-	TRBV19	TRBJ1-1	TGTGCCAGTAGTCTCAATGGACTACATGACTTGAACACTGAAGCTTTCTTT	CASSLNGLHDLNTEAFF
once	-	TRBV7-6	TRBJ1-3	TGTGCCAGCAGCCCAGGGATTGGAAACACCATATATTTT	CASSPGIGNTIYF
once	TRBD1	TRBV2	TRBJ1-6	TGTGCCAGCAGGGCGGACAGGGTTAGTTCACCCCTCCACTTT	CASRADRVSSPLHF
-	-	TRBV2	TRBJ2-5	TGTGCCAGTCTACAAGAGACCCAGTACTTC	CASLQETQYF
-	TRBD1	TRBV2	TRBJ2-5	TGTGCCAGCAGCTCCGGGACAGGGGTCGCAAGTGAGACCCAGTACTTC	CASSSGTGVASETQYF
-	TRBD1	TRBV28	TRBJ1-1	TGTGCCAGCAGCAGACAGGGTCGGAACACTGAAGCTTTCTTT	CASSRQGRNTEAFF
-	TRBD1	TRBV5-4	TRBJ1-2	TGTGCCAGCAGTCCACCGGGACAGGGGATCTTAGCCTATGGCTACACCTTC	CASSPPGQGILAYGYTF
-	TRBD1	TRBV18	TRBJ1-4	TGTGCCAGCTCCGCCTCAGGGGGAGCTGAAAAACTGTTTTTT	CASSASGGAEKLFF
once	-	TRBV15	TRBJ2-1	TGTGCCACCAGCAGAGATCGGACAGCTTTTGTGCAGTTCTTC	CATSRDRTAFVQFF
once	-	TRBV19	TRBJ1-6	TGTGCCAGTAGTTGGAGTTTGGAGGGTTCACCCCTCCACTTT	CASSWSLEGSPLHF
-	TRBD1	TRBV28	TRBJ1-5	TGTGCCAGCAGAGACGACAGGGTCGATGGCAATCAGCCCCAGCATTTT	CASRDDRVDGNQPQHF
-	TRBD1	TRBV24-1	TRBJ2-1	TGTGCCACCAGTGATTTCTTTATAGGGACAGGGGAAAAGAATGAGCAGTTCTTC	CATSDFFIGTGEKNEQFF
-	TRBD2	TRBV2	TRBJ2-7	TGTGCCAGCATGGGAGTGGGAGGGCCATGGGAGCAGTACTTC	CASMGVGGPWEQYF
once	-	TRBV18	TRBJ1-5	TGTGCCAGCTCACAGTCAGAAGATCAGCCCCAGCATTTT	CASSQSEDQPQHF
-	TRBD2	TRBV9	TRBJ2-1	TGTGCCAGCAGCCCCCGGGAGTTGACGGGGGGACTGTACAATGAGCAGTTCTTC	CASSPRELTGGLYNEQFF
-	-	TRBV2	TRBJ2-5	TGTGCCAGCATGATTAGTCAAGAGACCCAGTACTTC	CASMISQETQYF
-	TRBD1	TRBV3-1/TRBV3-2	TRBJ1-4	TGTGCCAGCAGCCAAGGACGGACAGGGAGAATTAATGAAAAACTGTTTTTT	CASSQGRTGRINEKLFF
-	-	TRBV4-1	TRBJ1-2	TGCGCCAGCAGCCATGAAAGCCGGGACACCGGCTATGGCTACACCTTC	CASSHESRDTGYGYTF
-	-	TRBV6-1	TRBJ1-5	TGTGCCAGCAGTGAAGCGCTTCGGGAGGTCTCCCGTCAGCCCCAGCATTTT	CASSEALREVSRQPQHF
-	-	TRBV18	TRBJ1-1	TGTGCCAGCTCATGGCAGCCGGACATGAACACTGAAGCTTTCTTT	CASSWQPDMNTEAFF
-	-	TRBV28	TRBJ1-2	TGTGCCAGCAGTTTATTGGGCAGGGGCAATGGCTACACCTTC	CASSLLGRGNGYTF
-	TRBD1	TRBV11-3	TRBJ2-7	TGTGCCAGCAGCTTAGATGGGACAGCCGAGCAGTACTTC	CASSLDGTAEQYF